This TCR beta chain was identified during a study of cytomegalovirus exposure and HLA in healthy donors. Germline V gene data show CDR1 as ENHRY and CDR2 as SYGVKD. Trimming pared 2 bases from V and 11 bases from J, leaving 15 bases between. CDR3 length equals 13 residues. Researchers ran the PCR with 60 Vbeta and 13 Jbeta primers. Clones were sequenced by immunoSEQ multiplex PCR, and TCRdb holds only the in-frame ones, with some missing. The data show roughly 100,000 clones, around 76% seen once. The sample taken for sequencing was PBMCs. This receptor was taken from a man between 40 and 49 years old in good health and CMV-seropositive. This chain joins TRBV10-3 and TRBJ2-5, with D tentatively TRBD1 (6 bases). CDR3 in amino acids: CAISEPGKGEQYF. The CDR3 DNA reads as TGTGCCATCAGTGAGCCCGGGAAGGGGGAGCAGTACTTC.